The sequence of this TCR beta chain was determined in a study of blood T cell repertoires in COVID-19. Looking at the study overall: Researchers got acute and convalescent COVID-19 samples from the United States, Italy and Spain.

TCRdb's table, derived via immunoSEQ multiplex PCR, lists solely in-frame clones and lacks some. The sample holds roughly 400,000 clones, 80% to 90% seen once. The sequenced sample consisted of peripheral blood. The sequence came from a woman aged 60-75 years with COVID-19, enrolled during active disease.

The CDR3 here is CASSSRQAFGYTF. The CDR3 DNA is TGTGCCAGCAGCTCCCGACAGGCTTTTGGCTACACCTTC. The J gene is TRBJ1-2, the V gene TRBV7-3; weak D call: TRBD1 (6 bases). CDR1 SGHTA and CDR2 FQGTGA come from the germline V gene. The V gene lost 4 bases and the J gene lost 7 bases, with 13 bases spanning the gap. The CDR3 has 13 residues.